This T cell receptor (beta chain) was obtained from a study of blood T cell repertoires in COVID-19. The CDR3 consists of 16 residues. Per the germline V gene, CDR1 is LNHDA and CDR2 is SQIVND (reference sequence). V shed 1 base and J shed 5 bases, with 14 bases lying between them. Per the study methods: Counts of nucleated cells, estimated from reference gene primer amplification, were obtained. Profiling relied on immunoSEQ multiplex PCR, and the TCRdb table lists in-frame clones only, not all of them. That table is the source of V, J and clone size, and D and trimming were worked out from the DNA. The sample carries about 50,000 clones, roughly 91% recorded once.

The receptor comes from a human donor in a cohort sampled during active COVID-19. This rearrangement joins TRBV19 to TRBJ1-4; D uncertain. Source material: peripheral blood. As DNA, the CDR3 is TGTGCCAGTAGTATAGCGGGAACGGCGACGAATGAAAAACTGTTTTTT. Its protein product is CASSIAGTATNEKLFF.